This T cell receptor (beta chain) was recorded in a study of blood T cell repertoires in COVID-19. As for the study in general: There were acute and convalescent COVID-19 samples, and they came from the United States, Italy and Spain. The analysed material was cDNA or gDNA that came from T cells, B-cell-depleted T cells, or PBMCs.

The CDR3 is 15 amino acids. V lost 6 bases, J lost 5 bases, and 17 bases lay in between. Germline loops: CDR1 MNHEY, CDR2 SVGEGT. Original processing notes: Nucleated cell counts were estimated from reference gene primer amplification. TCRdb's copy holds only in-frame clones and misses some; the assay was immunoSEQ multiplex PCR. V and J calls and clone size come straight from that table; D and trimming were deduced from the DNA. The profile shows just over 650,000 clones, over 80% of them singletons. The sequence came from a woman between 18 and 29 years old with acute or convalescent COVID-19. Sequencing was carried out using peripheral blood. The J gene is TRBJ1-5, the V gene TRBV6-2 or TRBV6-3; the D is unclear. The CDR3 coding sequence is TGTGCCAGCAGCTTCGGACTTCTAGGGTATCAGCCCCAGCATTTT. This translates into CASSFGLLGYQPQHF.